Sequencing of this TCR beta chain was carried out in a study of blood T cell repertoires in COVID-19. TCRdb's copy holds only in-frame clones and misses some; the assay was immunoSEQ multiplex PCR. The sample includes about 250,000 clones, around 80% of them seen just once. CDR1 is MNHEY and CDR2 is SVGAGI in the germline V gene. The V gene end was trimmed by 8 bases and the J gene end by 4 bases; junction bases not matched to a gene: 11. The CDR3 loop spans 15 amino acids. The rearrangement joins TRBV6-5 to TRBJ1-5, with 7 bases identical to TRBD1. The sequencing input was peripheral blood. This TCR came from a woman aged 40 to 50 with active or convalescent COVID-19. The CDR3 is CASLIPGQKNQPQHF. CDR3 DNA sequence: TGTGCCAGCCTTATACCGGGACAGAAGAATCAGCCCCAGCATTTT.